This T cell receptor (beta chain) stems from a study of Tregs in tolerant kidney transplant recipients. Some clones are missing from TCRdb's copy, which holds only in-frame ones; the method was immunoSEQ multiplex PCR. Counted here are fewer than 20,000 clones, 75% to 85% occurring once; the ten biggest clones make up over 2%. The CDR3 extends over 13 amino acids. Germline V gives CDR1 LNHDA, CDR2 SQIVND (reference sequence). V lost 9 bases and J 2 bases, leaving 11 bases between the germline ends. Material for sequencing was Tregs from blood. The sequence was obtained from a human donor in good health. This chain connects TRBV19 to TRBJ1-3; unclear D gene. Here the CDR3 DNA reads TGTGCCAGCCAACGGGAGGCTGGAAACACCATATATTTT. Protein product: CASQREAGNTIYF.